This TCR beta chain was captured by sequencing in a study of T cell responses to AZD1222 COVID-19 vaccine. This clone was found once. Deletions cut 5 bases from V and 4 bases from J, with 10 bases between. Germline-derived CDR1 and CDR2 are SGHTA and FQGTGA. CDR3 length: 13 residues. Using immunoSEQ multiplex PCR, the repertoire was profiled, and TCRdb retains in-frame clones only, with some absent. The sample has approximately 93,000 clones; approximately 89% are singletons. Sample: peripheral blood, taken 28 days after the second AZD1222 dose. The source is an adult who received the AZD1222 COVID-19 vaccine. The rearrangement links TRBV7-3 to TRBJ2-3, with D unclear. Here the CDR3 reads CASSPLLADTQYF. Here the CDR3 DNA reads TGTGCCAGCAGCCCTCTTCTGGCAGATACGCAGTATTTT.